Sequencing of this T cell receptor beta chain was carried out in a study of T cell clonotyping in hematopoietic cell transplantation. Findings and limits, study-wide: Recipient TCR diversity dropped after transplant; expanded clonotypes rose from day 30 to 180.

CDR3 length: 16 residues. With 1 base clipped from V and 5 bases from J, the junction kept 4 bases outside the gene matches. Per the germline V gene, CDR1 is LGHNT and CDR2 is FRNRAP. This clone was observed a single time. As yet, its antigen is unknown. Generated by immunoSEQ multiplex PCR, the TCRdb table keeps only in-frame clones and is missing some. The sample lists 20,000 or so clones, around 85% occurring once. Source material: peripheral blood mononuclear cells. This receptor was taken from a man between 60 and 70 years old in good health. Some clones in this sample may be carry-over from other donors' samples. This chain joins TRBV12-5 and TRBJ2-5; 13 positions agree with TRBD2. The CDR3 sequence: CASGLGLAGGQETQYF. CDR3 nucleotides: TGTGCTAGTGGTTTGGGACTAGCGGGAGGTCAGGAGACCCAGTACTTC.